A selection of T cell receptor beta chains follows, all from one sample in a study of vaccination effects on CD4 cells after COVID-19. These TCRs are of unknown antigen specificity. TCRdb's table, derived via immunoSEQ multiplex PCR, lists solely in-frame clones and lacks some. The table records 70,000 or so clones, around 77% of them present only once. This specimen was CD4+ T cells from PBMCs cultured without peptide, taken before COVID-19 vaccination. The receptors come from a human donor who received a COVID-19 vaccine. Each CDR3 is given with its conserved first and last residue. D genes are given only for firm matches. The size of a clone is reported for some rows only, either as once, few or many, or as a class for expanded clones.

cdr3_aa: CASSLGLLMNTEAFF
cdr3_nt: TGCGCCAGCAGCTTGGGTCTGCTAATGAACACTGAAGCTTTCTTT
j_call: TRBJ1-1
d_call: -
clone_size: -
v_call: TRBV5-1

cdr3_aa: CASSDSVGLGYGYTF
cdr3_nt: TGTGCCAGCAGTGACTCGGTGGGCTTGGGCTATGGCTACACCTTC
j_call: TRBJ1-2
d_call: -
clone_size: -
v_call: TRBV6-4

cdr3_aa: CASSLTGTGTETQYF
cdr3_nt: TGTGCCAGCAGTCTAACCGGGACAGGGACGGAGACCCAGTACTTC
j_call: TRBJ2-5
d_call: TRBD1
clone_size: -
v_call: TRBV6-5

cdr3_aa: CASSLEGQINEKLFF
cdr3_nt: TGTGCCAGCAGCCTGGAAGGGCAGATTAATGAAAAACTGTTTTTT
j_call: TRBJ1-4
d_call: -
clone_size: -
v_call: TRBV5-8

cdr3_aa: CASSLGTGGEKLFF
cdr3_nt: TGTGCCAGCAGTCTCGGGACAGGGGGTGAAAAACTGTTTTTT
j_call: TRBJ1-4
d_call: TRBD1
clone_size: -
v_call: TRBV6-5

cdr3_aa: CASTQETGNTIYF
cdr3_nt: TGCGCCAGCACCCAGGAAACTGGAAACACCATATATTTT
j_call: TRBJ1-3
d_call: -
clone_size: -
v_call: TRBV5-1

cdr3_aa: CASSLELGAGHEKLFF
cdr3_nt: TGTGCCAGTAGCCTGGAGCTGGGGGCCGGGCACGAAAAACTGTTTTTT
j_call: TRBJ1-4
d_call: -
clone_size: -
v_call: TRBV19

cdr3_aa: CASSIPGGTEAFF
cdr3_nt: TGTGCCAGTAGTATCCCAGGGGGCACTGAAGCTTTCTTT
j_call: TRBJ1-1
d_call: TRBD1
clone_size: -
v_call: TRBV19

cdr3_aa: CASSPNSGTGGYNEQFF
cdr3_nt: TGCGCCAGCAGCCCAAACTCCGGGACAGGAGGCTACAATGAGCAGTTCTTC
j_call: TRBJ2-1
d_call: TRBD1
clone_size: -
v_call: TRBV4-1

cdr3_aa: CASSIDGQSYNSPLHF
cdr3_nt: TGTGCCAGTAGTATAGATGGACAGTCCTATAATTCACCCCTCCACTTT
j_call: TRBJ1-6
d_call: -
clone_size: -
v_call: TRBV19

cdr3_aa: CASSSGQANYGYTF
cdr3_nt: TGTGCCAGCTCATCGGGACAGGCTAACTATGGCTACACCTTC
j_call: TRBJ1-2
d_call: TRBD1
clone_size: -
v_call: TRBV18

cdr3_aa: CASSLVSEGQRLFYGYTF
cdr3_nt: TGTGCCAGCAGCTTAGTTTCAGAGGGACAGAGGCTCTTCTATGGCTACACCTTC
j_call: TRBJ1-2
d_call: TRBD1
clone_size: -
v_call: TRBV7-2

cdr3_aa: CASSPYGQAANTAFF
cdr3_nt: TGCGCCAGCAGCCCTTACGGACAGGCGGCTAACACAGCTTTCTTT
j_call: TRBJ1-1
d_call: TRBD1
clone_size: -
v_call: TRBV5-1

cdr3_aa: CAWSERRDRTIYF
cdr3_nt: TGTGCCTGGAGTGAGAGGAGGGACCGCACCATATATTTT
j_call: TRBJ1-3
d_call: -
clone_size: -
v_call: TRBV30

cdr3_aa: CASSYTGQGRTDTQYF
cdr3_nt: TGTGCCAGCAGCTATACGGGACAGGGGAGGACAGATACGCAGTATTTT
j_call: TRBJ2-3
d_call: TRBD1
clone_size: once
v_call: TRBV11-2

cdr3_aa: CATSSGGGRTQYF
cdr3_nt: TGTGCCACCAGTAGCGGGGGGGGGCGGACCCAGTACTTC
j_call: TRBJ2-5
d_call: TRBD2
clone_size: few
v_call: TRBV24-1

cdr3_aa: CASGSSTRGANTGELFF
cdr3_nt: TGTGCCAGCGGTTCCTCTACCCGGGGGGCGAACACCGGGGAGCTGTTTTTT
j_call: TRBJ2-2
d_call: TRBD2
clone_size: -
v_call: TRBV7-2

cdr3_aa: CASSLTDTQYF
cdr3_nt: TGTGCCAGCAGCTTAACAGATACGCAGTATTTT
j_call: TRBJ2-3
d_call: -
clone_size: -
v_call: TRBV7-2

cdr3_aa: CASSFLKGNTGELFF
cdr3_nt: TGTGCCAGCTCCTTTTTGAAGGGAAACACCGGGGAGCTGTTTTTT
j_call: TRBJ2-2
d_call: -
clone_size: -
v_call: TRBV18

cdr3_aa: CASTATRFPDTQYF
cdr3_nt: TGTGCCAGCACGGCTACTAGGTTCCCAGATACGCAGTATTTT
j_call: TRBJ2-3
d_call: -
clone_size: few
v_call: TRBV2

cdr3_aa: CASSLVEAGNRWGAKNIQYF
cdr3_nt: TGTGCCAGCAGCTTAGTGGAAGCGGGGAACCGCTGGGGGGCCAAAAACATTCAGTACTTC
j_call: TRBJ2-4
d_call: TRBD2
clone_size: -
v_call: TRBV7-8

cdr3_aa: CASSLGFRWTSGESNTGELFF
cdr3_nt: TGTGCCAGCAGTTTAGGATTTCGGTGGACTAGCGGGGAATCGAACACCGGGGAGCTGTTTTTT
j_call: TRBJ2-2
d_call: TRBD2
clone_size: -
v_call: TRBV28

cdr3_aa: CASSLEGSYNSPLHF
cdr3_nt: TGTGCCAGCAGCTTAGAGGGCAGCTATAATTCACCCCTCCACTTT
j_call: TRBJ1-6
d_call: -
clone_size: -
v_call: TRBV11-1

cdr3_aa: CASSLLGQGDNEQFF
cdr3_nt: TGCGCCAGCAGCTTGCTTGGACAGGGTGACAATGAGCAGTTCTTC
j_call: TRBJ2-1
d_call: TRBD1
clone_size: -
v_call: TRBV5-1

cdr3_aa: CASSPGQGIDEQFF
cdr3_nt: TGCGCCAGCAGCCCGGGACAGGGGATCGATGAGCAGTTCTTC
j_call: TRBJ2-1
d_call: TRBD1
clone_size: once
v_call: TRBV10-2

cdr3_aa: CASSYSMAGSGNTIYF
cdr3_nt: TGTGCCAGCAGTTACTCGATGGCGGGTTCAGGAAACACCATATATTTT
j_call: TRBJ1-3
d_call: -
clone_size: -
v_call: TRBV6-5

cdr3_aa: CASSLDGRPNTEAFF
cdr3_nt: TGTGCCAGCAGCTTAGATGGACGGCCGAACACTGAAGCTTTCTTT
j_call: TRBJ1-1
d_call: -
clone_size: -
v_call: TRBV7-9

cdr3_aa: CASSITTRWTSGNTIYF
cdr3_nt: TGTGCCAGTAGTATAACAACCCGGTGGACCTCTGGAAACACCATATATTTT
j_call: TRBJ1-3
d_call: -
clone_size: -
v_call: TRBV19

cdr3_aa: CASSDPVNYGYTF
cdr3_nt: TGCGCCAGCAGTGATCCCGTCAACTATGGCTACACCTTC
j_call: TRBJ1-2
d_call: -
clone_size: once
v_call: TRBV10-2

cdr3_aa: CATSRSHRTEGYTF
cdr3_nt: TGTGCCACCAGTCGCTCACACAGGACTGAGGGCTACACCTTC
j_call: TRBJ1-2
d_call: -
clone_size: few
v_call: TRBV24-1

cdr3_aa: CASRFSYNEQFF
cdr3_nt: TGTGCCAGCAGGTTCTCCTACAATGAGCAGTTCTTC
j_call: TRBJ2-1
d_call: -
clone_size: once
v_call: TRBV28

cdr3_aa: CASSSQEARSSPLHF
cdr3_nt: TGTGCCAGCAGCTCCCAAGAAGCCAGGTCCTCACCCCTCCACTTT
j_call: TRBJ1-6
d_call: -
clone_size: -
v_call: TRBV7-9

cdr3_aa: CSVGGTTNTEAFF
cdr3_nt: TGCAGCGTTGGGGGGACAACGAACACTGAAGCTTTCTTT
j_call: TRBJ1-1
d_call: -
clone_size: once
v_call: TRBV29-1

cdr3_aa: CASSIRGQGRGYTF
cdr3_nt: TGTGCCAGTAGTATCCGGGGACAGGGCCGTGGCTACACCTTC
j_call: TRBJ1-2
d_call: TRBD1
clone_size: -
v_call: TRBV19

cdr3_aa: CASSFSRGRVDTGELFF
cdr3_nt: TGCGCCAGCAGCTTTTCCCGGGGGCGTGTAGACACCGGGGAGCTGTTTTTT
j_call: TRBJ2-2
d_call: -
clone_size: -
v_call: TRBV5-1

cdr3_aa: CASSYGQPRELFF
cdr3_nt: TGTGCCAGCAGTTATGGACAGCCCCGGGAGCTGTTTTTT
j_call: TRBJ2-2
d_call: -
clone_size: -
v_call: TRBV6-5

cdr3_aa: CASSPTGTSGGENTGELFF
cdr3_nt: TGTGCCAGCTCACCTACCGGGACTAGCGGGGGAGAGAACACCGGGGAGCTGTTTTTT
j_call: TRBJ2-2
d_call: TRBD2
clone_size: -
v_call: TRBV18

cdr3_aa: CASSITSRSGNTIYF
cdr3_nt: TGTGCCAGTAGTATTACCTCAAGATCTGGAAACACCATATATTTT
j_call: TRBJ1-3
d_call: -
clone_size: -
v_call: TRBV19

cdr3_aa: CASSRVTRNSPLHF
cdr3_nt: TGTGCCAGCAGCAGAGTTACTAGGAATTCACCCCTCCACTTT
j_call: TRBJ1-6
d_call: -
clone_size: -
v_call: TRBV2

cdr3_aa: CASRAHLMGDTQYF
cdr3_nt: TGTGCCAGCAGGGCACACTTGATGGGAGATACGCAGTATTTT
j_call: TRBJ2-3
d_call: -
clone_size: once
v_call: TRBV6-5

cdr3_aa: CASSYVAGVPDTQYF
cdr3_nt: TGTGCCAGCAGTTACGTAGCGGGGGTCCCAGATACGCAGTATTTT
j_call: TRBJ2-3
d_call: TRBD2
clone_size: -
v_call: TRBV6-5

cdr3_aa: CATSDNRGAGEKLFF
cdr3_nt: TGTGCCACCAGTGATAACAGGGGCGCGGGTGAAAAACTGTTTTTT
j_call: TRBJ1-4
d_call: TRBD1
clone_size: -
v_call: TRBV24-1

cdr3_aa: CASSPLGPGQGYNSPLHF
cdr3_nt: TGTGCCAGCTCACCCTTGGGACCGGGACAGGGTTATAATTCACCCCTCCACTTT
j_call: TRBJ1-6
d_call: TRBD1
clone_size: -
v_call: TRBV18

cdr3_aa: CASSRGGVETQYF
cdr3_nt: TGTGCCAGCAGCCGGGGGGGCGTGGAGACCCAGTACTTC
j_call: TRBJ2-5
d_call: TRBD2
clone_size: -
v_call: TRBV7-2

cdr3_aa: CASSAGFTNEKLFF
cdr3_nt: TGTGCCAGCAGTGCAGGCTTTACTAATGAAAAACTGTTTTTT
j_call: TRBJ1-4
d_call: -
clone_size: -
v_call: TRBV2

cdr3_aa: CASTAGPYNEQFF
cdr3_nt: TGTGCCAGCACGGCGGGGCCCTACAATGAGCAGTTCTTC
j_call: TRBJ2-1
d_call: -
clone_size: -
v_call: TRBV7-2

cdr3_aa: CAIRRNEGTDTQYF
cdr3_nt: TGTGCCATCAGAAGAAATGAGGGGACAGATACGCAGTATTTT
j_call: TRBJ2-3
d_call: -
clone_size: -
v_call: TRBV10-3

cdr3_aa: CASSLRLAGDTQYF
cdr3_nt: TGTGCCAGCAGCTTAAGGCTAGCGGGGGATACGCAGTATTTT
j_call: TRBJ2-3
d_call: TRBD2
clone_size: few
v_call: TRBV13

cdr3_aa: CASSLSDPSSPLHF
cdr3_nt: TGTGCCAGCAGCTTGAGCGATCCGTCTTCACCCCTCCACTTT
j_call: TRBJ1-6
d_call: -
clone_size: -
v_call: TRBV5-5

cdr3_aa: CASSLVGGMNTGELFF
cdr3_nt: TGTGCCAGCAGCTTAGTCGGGGGAATGAACACCGGGGAGCTGTTTTTT
j_call: TRBJ2-2
d_call: -
clone_size: -
v_call: TRBV11-2

cdr3_aa: CASRQSLNTEAFF
cdr3_nt: TGTGCCAGCAGACAGAGTCTGAACACTGAAGCTTTCTTT
j_call: TRBJ1-1
d_call: -
clone_size: once
v_call: TRBV2

cdr3_aa: CAWSVRSTDTQYF
cdr3_nt: TGTGCCTGGAGTGTAAGGAGCACAGATACGCAGTATTTT
j_call: TRBJ2-3
d_call: -
clone_size: -
v_call: TRBV30

cdr3_aa: CASHRQGEGELFF
cdr3_nt: TGTGCCAGTCATCGACAGGGGGAAGGGGAGCTGTTTTTT
j_call: TRBJ2-2
d_call: TRBD1
clone_size: -
v_call: TRBV19

cdr3_aa: CASSTLQGAKNIQYF
cdr3_nt: TGTGCCAGCAGCACGTTACAGGGAGCCAAAAACATTCAGTACTTC
j_call: TRBJ2-4
d_call: -
clone_size: few
v_call: TRBV5-8

cdr3_aa: CGTGAGYYNSPLHF
cdr3_nt: TGTGGTACAGGGGCCGGCTACTATAATTCACCCCTCCACTTT
j_call: TRBJ1-6
d_call: TRBD1
clone_size: -
v_call: TRBV6-5

cdr3_aa: CASREGGAFF
cdr3_nt: TGTGCCAGCAGAGAAGGAGGAGCTTTCTTT
j_call: TRBJ1-1
d_call: -
clone_size: -
v_call: TRBV2

cdr3_aa: CARTEKPLGNTIYF
cdr3_nt: TGTGCCAGGACAGAAAAACCGCTAGGGAACACCATATATTTT
j_call: TRBJ1-3
d_call: -
clone_size: -
v_call: TRBV28

cdr3_aa: CASSLQAGQETQYF
cdr3_nt: TGTGCCAGCAGCTTGCAGGCCGGCCAAGAGACCCAGTACTTC
j_call: TRBJ2-5
d_call: -
clone_size: -
v_call: TRBV5-4

cdr3_aa: CASGWDGIYGYTF
cdr3_nt: TGTGCTAGTGGTTGGGACGGGATATATGGCTACACCTTC
j_call: TRBJ1-2
d_call: -
clone_size: -
v_call: TRBV12-5